This TCR beta chain was identified during a study of shared clonotypes between healthy human individuals. Sequencing used immunoSEQ multiplex PCR; TCRdb keeps in-frame clones, though not all of them. This sample carries some 500,000 clones, 70% to 80% of them seen once, and the ten largest clones take 12%. The germline V and J ends were trimmed by 9 bases and 1 base, with 16 bases remaining between them. The germline gives CDR1 LNHDA, CDR2 SQIVND (reference sequence). The CDR3 is made up of 14 amino acids. This TCR was sampled from a woman aged 40-49 years in good health. Some clones in this sample may be carry-over from other donors' samples. Sequencing was performed on PBMCs. This rearrangement joins TRBV19 to TRBJ2-7, with D unclear. The chain's CDR3 is CASRRAANSYEQYF. CDR3 coding DNA: TGTGCCAGCCGCCGGGCCGCCAATTCCTACGAGCAGTACTTC.